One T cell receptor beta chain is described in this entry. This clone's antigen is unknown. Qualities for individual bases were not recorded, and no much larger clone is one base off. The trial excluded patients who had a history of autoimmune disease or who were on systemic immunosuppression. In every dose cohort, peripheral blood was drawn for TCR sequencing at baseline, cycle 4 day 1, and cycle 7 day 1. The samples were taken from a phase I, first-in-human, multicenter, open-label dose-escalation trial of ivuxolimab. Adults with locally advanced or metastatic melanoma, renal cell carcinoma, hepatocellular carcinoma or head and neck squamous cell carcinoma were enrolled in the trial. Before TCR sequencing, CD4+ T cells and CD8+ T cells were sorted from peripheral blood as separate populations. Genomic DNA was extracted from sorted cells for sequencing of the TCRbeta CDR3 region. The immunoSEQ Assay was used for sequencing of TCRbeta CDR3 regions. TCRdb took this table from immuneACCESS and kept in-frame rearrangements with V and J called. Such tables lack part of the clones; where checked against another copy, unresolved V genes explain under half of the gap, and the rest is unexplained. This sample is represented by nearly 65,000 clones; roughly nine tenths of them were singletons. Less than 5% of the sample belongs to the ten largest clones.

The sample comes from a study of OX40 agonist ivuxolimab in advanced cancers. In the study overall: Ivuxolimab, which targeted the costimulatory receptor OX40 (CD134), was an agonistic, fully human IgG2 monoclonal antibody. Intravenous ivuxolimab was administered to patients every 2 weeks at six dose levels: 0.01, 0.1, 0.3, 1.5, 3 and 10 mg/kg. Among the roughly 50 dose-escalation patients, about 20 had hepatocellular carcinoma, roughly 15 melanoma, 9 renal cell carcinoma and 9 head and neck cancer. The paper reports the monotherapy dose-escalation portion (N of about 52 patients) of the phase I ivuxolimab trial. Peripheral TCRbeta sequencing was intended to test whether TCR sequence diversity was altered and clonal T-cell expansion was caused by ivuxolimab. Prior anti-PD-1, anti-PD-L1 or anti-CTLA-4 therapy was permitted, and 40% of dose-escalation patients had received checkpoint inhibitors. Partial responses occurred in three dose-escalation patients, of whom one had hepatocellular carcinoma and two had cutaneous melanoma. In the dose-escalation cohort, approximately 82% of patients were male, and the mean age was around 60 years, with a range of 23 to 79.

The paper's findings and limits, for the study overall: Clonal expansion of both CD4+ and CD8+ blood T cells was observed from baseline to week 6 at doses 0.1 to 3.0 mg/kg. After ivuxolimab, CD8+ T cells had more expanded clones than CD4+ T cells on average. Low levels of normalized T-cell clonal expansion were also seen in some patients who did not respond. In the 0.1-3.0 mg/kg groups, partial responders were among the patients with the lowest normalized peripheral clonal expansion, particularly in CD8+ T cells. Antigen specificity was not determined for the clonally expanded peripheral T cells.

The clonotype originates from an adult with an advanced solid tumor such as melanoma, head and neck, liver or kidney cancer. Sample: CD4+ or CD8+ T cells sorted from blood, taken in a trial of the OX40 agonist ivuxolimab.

The CDR3 protein is CASSDVGYNSPLHF. The sequenced DNA: TGTGCCAGCAGTGACGTGGGGTATAATTCACCCCTCCACTTT. The V gene is TRBV6-4 and the J gene is TRBJ1-6; the D gene identity is not certain. V is pared back by 2 bases and J by 4 bases, with 6 bases lying between the germline termini. Spanning cysteine to phenylalanine, the CDR3 consists of 14 amino acids. Only the CDR3 DNA stays, 42 bases, in frame from base 1. CDR1 and CDR2 are drawn from the germline V gene: MRHNA, SNTAGT.